This T cell receptor (beta chain) emerged from a study of Ad26.COV2.S vaccination and SARS-CoV-2 variants. Study-level information: Donor got 5x10^10 or 1x10^11 viral particles of Ad26.COV2.S. Findings of the study overall: Vaccinees displayed broader spike-specific TCR repertoires than placebo recipients. Vaccinees reportedly had broad spike-specific CD8+ and CD4+ T cell responses. Analytic work on TCR breadth and depth might have understated the full extent of total T cell responses.

Only in-frame clones appear in the TCRdb table, and some are missing; sequencing was by immunoSEQ multiplex PCR. The repertoire holds 300,000 to 400,000 clones, with less than 90% as singletons. Treatment here: 15 to 20 received Ad26.COV2.S at low or high dose, single or two shots; about 5 received placebo; per-sample allocation not given. Samples were taken on day 63 after the first vaccine or placebo injection. Germline-derived CDR1 and CDR2 are MNHEY and SVGEGT. J was trimmed by 9 bases and V by 2 bases; bases with no gene match: 5. There are 13 residues in the CDR3. This clone turned up a few times. Its antigen is not known.

Sample: peripheral blood, taken in a trial of Ad26.COV2.S vaccine versus placebo. The chain joins TRBV6-2 or TRBV6-3 to TRBJ1-2, with TRBD1 matching over 8 bases. The TCR comes from a person between 18 and 60 years old who received the Ad26.COV2.S COVID-19 vaccine or a placebo. CDR3 in amino acids: CASSYQGAISYTF. DNA of the CDR3: TGTGCCAGCAGTTACCAGGGGGCGATTAGCTACACCTTC.